Sequencing of this T cell receptor (beta chain) was carried out in a study of blood T cell repertoires in COVID-19. Only in-frame clones appear in the TCRdb table, and some are missing; sequencing was by immunoSEQ multiplex PCR. The sample lists a few hundred thousand clones, roughly 90% occurring once. CDR1 SGHTA and CDR2 FQGNSA come from the germline V gene. Trimming left V 2 bases short and J 1 base short, with 18 bases between. CDR3 length equals 17 residues. V and J are TRBV7-2 and TRBJ2-7; TRBD1 is a possible D gene (7 bases). Material for sequencing was peripheral blood. The sequence came from a man in his forties or fifties with acute or convalescent COVID-19. CDR3 sequence reads: CASSLRQGLVTSYEQYF. CDR3 nucleotide sequence: TGTGCCAGCAGCTTACGACAGGGACTCGTTACATCCTACGAGCAGTACTTC. Complete variable domain (other parts from reference TRBV7-2 and TRBJ2-7): GAGVSQSPSNKVTEKGKDVELRCDPISGHTALYWYRQSLGQGLEFLIYFQGNSAPDKSGLPSDRFSAERTGGSVSTLTIQRTQQEDSAVYLCASSLRQGLVTSYEQYFGPGTRLTVT.